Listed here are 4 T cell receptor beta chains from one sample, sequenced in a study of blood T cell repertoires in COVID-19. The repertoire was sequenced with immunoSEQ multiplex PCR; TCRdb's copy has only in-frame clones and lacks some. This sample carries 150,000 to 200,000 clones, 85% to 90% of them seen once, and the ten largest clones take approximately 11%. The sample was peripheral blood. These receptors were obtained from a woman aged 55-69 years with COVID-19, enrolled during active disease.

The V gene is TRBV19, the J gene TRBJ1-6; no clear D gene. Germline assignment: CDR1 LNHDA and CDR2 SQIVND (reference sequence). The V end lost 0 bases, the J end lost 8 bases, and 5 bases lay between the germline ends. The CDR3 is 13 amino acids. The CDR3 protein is CASSIDEDSPLHF. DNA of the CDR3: TGTGCCAGTAGTATAGACGAGGATTCACCCCTCCACTTT.

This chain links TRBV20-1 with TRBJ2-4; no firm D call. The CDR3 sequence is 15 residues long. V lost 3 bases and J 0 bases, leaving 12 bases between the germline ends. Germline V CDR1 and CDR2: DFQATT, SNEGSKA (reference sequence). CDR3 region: CSASNWRLAKNIQYF. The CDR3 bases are TGCAGTGCTAGTAACTGGCGGTTAGCCAAAAACATTCAGTACTTC.

CDR3: CASSPRQATYGYTF. DNA for the CDR3: TGTGCCAGCAGTCCCCGACAGGCGACCTATGGCTACACCTTC. The V gene is TRBV6-5, the J gene TRBJ1-2, with D tentatively TRBD1 (6 bases). Germline-derived CDR1 and CDR2 are MNHEY and SVGAGI. This CDR3 spans 14 amino acids. V lost 5 bases, J lost 4 bases, and 14 bases lay in between.

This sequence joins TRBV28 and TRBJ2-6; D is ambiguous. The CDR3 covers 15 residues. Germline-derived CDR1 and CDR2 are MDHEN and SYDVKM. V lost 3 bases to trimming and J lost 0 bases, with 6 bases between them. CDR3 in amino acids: CASSFLLSGANVLTF. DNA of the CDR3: TGTGCCAGCAGTTTTCTTCTCTCTGGGGCCAACGTCCTGACTTTC.